This is a list of T cell receptor beta chains from one sample in a study of blood T cell repertoires in COVID-19. Libraries were prepared by immunoSEQ multiplex PCR; TCRdb keeps only in-frame clonotypes and omits some of them. The sample has some 180,000 clones; roughly 76% are singletons. Source material: peripheral blood. These receptors were obtained from a woman aged 40 to 50 with COVID-19, enrolled during active disease. Both conserved end residues are part of each CDR3. The D gene is left open where the match is weak. Only some rows state a clone size, as once, few, many or a class for expanded clones.

V gene,D gene,J gene,clone size,CDR3 DNA,CDR3 protein
TRBV5-4,-,TRBJ2-7,-,TGTGCCAGCAGCTTGGGGGGGACTGTCTACGAGCAGTACTTC,CASSLGGTVYEQYF
TRBV11-2,-,TRBJ2-1,-,TGTGCCAGCAGCTTAGGAGTTGGGAGCAATGAGCAGTTCTTC,CASSLGVGSNEQFF
TRBV6-4,TRBD1,TRBJ2-7,once,TGTGCCAGCAGCCCCCCCCCGGGACAGGGGCCCTCCTACGGCGAGCAGTACTTC,CASSPPPGQGPSYGEQYF
TRBV7-2,TRBD2,TRBJ2-2,many,TGTGCCAGCAGCTCAGGGAATTTACCGGGACTAGGCACCGGGGAGCTGTTTTTT,CASSSGNLPGLGTGELFF
TRBV6-4,-,TRBJ2-3,-,TGTGCCAGCAGTGAGGGGGGGCACACAGATACGCAGTATTTT,CASSEGGHTDTQYF
TRBV7-9,TRBD2,TRBJ2-1,-,TGTGCCAGCAGCTTTTCGGGAGGCCGGCAGTTCTTC,CASSFSGGRQFF
TRBV15,-,TRBJ2-4,-,TGTGCCACCAGCAGAGTAGCTAGTAGCGACATTCAGTACTTC,CATSRVASSDIQYF
TRBV4-2,-,TRBJ1-2,-,TGTGCCAGCAGCCAAGAAGGTCCTTGGTCTGGGCGCGGCTACACCTTC,CASSQEGPWSGRGYTF
TRBV6-4,TRBD2,TRBJ2-2,many,TGTGCCAGCAGTGAGCTAGCGGGGGCCGTGAACACCGGGGAGCTGTTTTTT,CASSELAGAVNTGELFF
TRBV20-1,TRBD2,TRBJ2-7,-,TGCAGTGCTAGTCTCACTAGCGGATACGAGCAGTACTTC,CSASLTSGYEQYF
TRBV7-9,TRBD1,TRBJ2-3,-,TGTGCCAGCAGCTGGACAGGGGACGTAGATACGCAGTATTTT,CASSWTGDVDTQYF
TRBV6-5,TRBD2,TRBJ2-3,-,TGTGCCAGCAGGCTTGGCGGGGGAGGGGATACGCAGTATTTT,CASRLGGGGDTQYF
TRBV7-8,-,TRBJ2-2,-,TGTGCCAGCAACTCCAGGATCACCGGGGAGCTGTTTTTT,CASNSRITGELFF
TRBV5-4,TRBD1,TRBJ2-7,-,TGTGCCAGCAGCCCGCCCGGGACAGAGATAAGCGAGCAGTACTTC,CASSPPGTEISEQYF
TRBV5-1,-,TRBJ2-1,-,TGCGCCAGCAGCTTGGAAGGGATAGGGGGCTACAATGAGCAGTTCTTC,CASSLEGIGGYNEQFF
TRBV6-5,TRBD1,TRBJ2-5,-,TGTGCCAGCAGTTGGACAGGGGAGACCCAGTACTTC,CASSWTGETQYF
TRBV2,TRBD1,TRBJ1-5,-,TGTGCCAGCAGTCAGACAGGGGGCTCACGACAGCCCCAGCATTTT,CASSQTGGSRQPQHF
TRBV5-1,TRBD2,TRBJ2-7,-,TGCGCCAGCAGCCAAGGCGGGAGCTCCTACGAGCAGTACTTC,CASSQGGSSYEQYF
TRBV4-2,TRBD1,TRBJ1-2,once,TGTGCCAGCAGCCAAGGAATAGGGGGCGATGGCTACACCTTC,CASSQGIGGDGYTF
TRBV28,-,TRBJ2-3,few,TGTGCCAGCAGTTTTTGGAGAAAAGGCCGGACAGATACGCAGTATTTT,CASSFWRKGRTDTQYF
TRBV4-2,-,TRBJ2-7,few,TGTGCCAGCAGCCAAGATTTCTCCCGCGAGCAGTACTTC,CASSQDFSREQYF
TRBV28,TRBD1,TRBJ2-7,-,TGTGCCAGCAGTTTCGGCAGGGGGCAGTACGAGCAGTACTTC,CASSFGRGQYEQYF
TRBV6-5,-,TRBJ2-5,once,TGTGCCAGCAGTCTCTCCACAGGAAGCCAAGAGACCCAGTACTTC,CASSLSTGSQETQYF
TRBV13,TRBD1,TRBJ1-2,-,TGTGCCAGCAGCTCTAGACAGGGGCATGGAGGCTACACCTTC,CASSSRQGHGGYTF
TRBV6-5,-,TRBJ2-7,once,TGTGCCAGCAGTTACGGAGTGATAGGCAACTATGGAGAGCAGTACTTC,CASSYGVIGNYGEQYF
TRBV28,TRBD1,TRBJ2-1,-,TGTGCCAGCACCCGGGTAGGGGGCATCTACAATGAGCAGTTCTTC,CASTRVGGIYNEQFF
TRBV18,TRBD1,TRBJ1-2,-,TGTGCCAGCTCACCACCTCTTACAGGGGTTGGTGGCTACACCTTC,CASSPPLTGVGGYTF
TRBV4-1,-,TRBJ1-2,-,TGCGCCAGCAGCCGAGACTTGGGCGGCTACACCTTC,CASSRDLGGYTF
TRBV19,-,TRBJ1-2,-,TGTGCCAGTAACCCCGGAGTCTATGGCTACACCTTC,CASNPGVYGYTF
TRBV3-1/TRBV3-2,-,TRBJ2-1,-,TGTGCCAGCAGCCAAGGAAGGTCGGGCAATGAGCAGTTCTTC,CASSQGRSGNEQFF
TRBV28,TRBD1,TRBJ1-2,-,TGTGCCAGCAGTGCCGGACAGGGAAACTATGGCTACACCTTC,CASSAGQGNYGYTF
TRBV6-5,TRBD2,TRBJ2-1,-,TGTGCCAGCAGTTACTCGGCGGGGGGCTCCCACAATGAGCAGTTCTTC,CASSYSAGGSHNEQFF
TRBV6-5,TRBD1,TRBJ1-4,-,TGTGCCAGCAGCCCCCAACAGGGGGCCGTAAAACTGTTTTTT,CASSPQQGAVKLFF
TRBV3-1/TRBV3-2,-,TRBJ1-1,few,TGTGCCAGCAGCCCAAGTCTGGGGGCCCCTGAAGCTTTCTTT,CASSPSLGAPEAFF
TRBV5-6,TRBD1,TRBJ1-2,-,TGTGCCAGCAGCTCCAGGACAGGGGGAAGGTATGGCTACACCTTC,CASSSRTGGRYGYTF
TRBV19,TRBD1,TRBJ1-3,many,TGTGCCAGTAGTTTTCAGGGGGCAGGTGGAAACACCATATATTTT,CASSFQGAGGNTIYF
TRBV6-4,-,TRBJ1-5,few,TGTGCCAGCAGTGACTCAAAGGGGGACGGCAATCAGCCCCAGCATTTT,CASSDSKGDGNQPQHF
TRBV11-3,TRBD2,TRBJ2-2,-,TGTGCCAGCAGCCGGATTGGACTAGCGGGACCCACCGGGGAGCTGTTTTTT,CASSRIGLAGPTGELFF
TRBV30,TRBD1,TRBJ1-6,-,TGTGCCTGGAGTCCCGGACAGGGATTGGGTTCACCCCTCCACTTT,CAWSPGQGLGSPLHF
TRBV7-8,-,TRBJ2-7,-,TGTGCCAGCAGCTTAGTTCTTAGCGGCTCCTACGAGCAGTACTTC,CASSLVLSGSYEQYF
TRBV7-3,TRBD2,TRBJ2-2,-,TGTGCCAGCAGCTTAAGAAGCGGGGTAGACACCGGGGAGCTGTTTTTT,CASSLRSGVDTGELFF
TRBV18,-,TRBJ2-2,-,TGTGCCAGCTCACCAGGTGGAGGGAGGCCCGGGGAGCTGTTTTTT,CASSPGGGRPGELFF
TRBV14,TRBD1,TRBJ1-1,-,TGTGCCAGCAGCCTCCGGACAGGGAAAGGGACTGAAGCTTTCTTT,CASSLRTGKGTEAFF
TRBV9,-,TRBJ2-1,-,TGTGCCAGCAGCGGTGGGGGGAGCTCCTACAATGAGCAGTTCTTC,CASSGGGSSYNEQFF
TRBV11-2,-,TRBJ2-7,-,TGTGCCAGCAGCTTAGTAGGGCGGGATTCCTACGAGCAGTACTTC,CASSLVGRDSYEQYF